This TCR beta chain was documented in a study of cytomegalovirus exposure and HLA in healthy donors. Study-level results: TCR beta V- and J-gene trimming, according to a later analysis, was linked to a missense DCLRE1C variant. Presence/absence results assume similar sequencing depth per donor, which may not hold. Researchers counted 164 TCR beta chains as cytomegalovirus-associated.

Primers included in the PCR were 60 Vbeta and 13 Jbeta primers. Per the original methods: Roughly 12 million of some 80 million unique TCR beta chains were shared, per a later count. Repertoires were generated with immunoSEQ multiplex PCR, while TCRdb's copy carries only in-frame clones and drops some. The V and J calls and clone size come from that table; D and trimming were worked out from the DNA. Found here are about 160,000 clones, over 70% of them singletons; the top ten hold about 2.9%. This clone was picked up a small number of times. Antigen: not known. Germline CDR1 reads SGHRS; CDR2 reads YFSETQ. The V gene lost 0 bases and the J gene lost 1 base, with 11 bases spanning the gap. The CDR3 sequence is 16 residues long.

The rearrangement joins TRBV5-1 to TRBJ1-3; maybe TRBD1 (6 bases). This clonotype was obtained from a woman aged 45 to 65 in good health and CMV-seropositive. The sequenced sample consisted of PBMCs. CDR3 sequence: CASSLAPQGSGNTIYF. The CDR3 coding sequence is TGCGCCAGCAGCTTGGCACCACAGGGATCTGGAAACACCATATATTTT.